These 6 T cell receptor beta chains share one sample of origin, sequenced in a study of shared clonotypes between healthy human individuals. TCRdb keeps only in-frame clones here, not all; method: immunoSEQ multiplex PCR. The profile shows about 1.5 million clones, 95% to 99% of them singletons. Input material: naive CD4+ T cells sorted from blood. Subset: CD45RA+ positively selected. Receptors originate from a man in his thirties or forties in good health.

The V gene is TRBV5-8, the J gene TRBJ2-7; D unresolved. V gave up 0 bases and J gave up 2 bases, with 12 bases separating them. CDR3 size: 15 residues. CDR1 and CDR2 from the germline V gene are SGHTS and YDEGEE. CDR3 amino acids: CASSLALNSAYEQYF. CDR3 coding DNA: TGTGCCAGCAGCTTGGCACTCAACTCAGCCTACGAGCAGTACTTC.

This clone was detected only once. This chain connects TRBV30 to TRBJ2-1; D is possibly TRBD2 (5 bases). V was clipped by 2 bases and J by 16 bases, with 15 bases between them. The V gene's germline CDR1 is GTSNPN and CDR2 SVGIG (reference sequence). CDR3 length: 11 amino acids. The CDR3 is CAWSNGLTPFF. The CDR3 DNA reads TGTGCCTGGAGTAACGGACTCACCCCCTTCTTC.

The chain employs TRBV9 and TRBJ2-3; 14 positions match TRBD2. The germline gives CDR1 SGDLS, CDR2 YYNGEE. The V segment lost 6 bases and the J segment 1 base; nucleotides outside the gene matches: 4. CDR3 size: 16 residues. CDR3 sequence reads: CASMEGLAGGTDTQYF. The CDR3 nucleotides are TGTGCCAGCATGGAGGGACTAGCGGGAGGCACAGATACGCAGTATTTT.

This chain uses TRBV5-8 with TRBJ2-1; perhaps TRBD2 as D (5 bases). V was clipped by 4 bases and J by 10 bases, with 21 bases between them. This CDR3 comprises 15 residues. Germline loops: CDR1 SGHTS, CDR2 YDEGEE. CDR3 in amino acids: CASSPRRGRYEEQFF. DNA for the CDR3: TGTGCCAGCAGCCCTCGGAGAGGGCGATATGAAGAGCAGTTCTTC.

This chain links TRBV4-1 with TRBJ2-6; TRBD1 matches 7 bases. J was trimmed by 0 bases and V by 2 bases; bases with no gene match: 7. The CDR3 runs 18 residues. Germline V CDR1 and CDR2: MGHRA, YSYEKL. As DNA, the CDR3 is TGCGCCAGCAGCCAACGACAGGGCCAAATCTCTGGGGCCAACGTCCTGACTTTC. The encoded protein is CASSQRQGQISGANVLTF.

The chain uses TRBV7-9 and TRBJ2-6; the D gene is possibly TRBD1 (5 bases). The CDR3 covers 16 residues. Looked up from germline, CDR1 is SEHNR and CDR2 is FQNEAQ (reference sequence). V lost 1 base and J 3 bases, leaving 10 bases between the germline ends. CDR3 DNA: TGTGCCAGCAGCTTAGTAATAGGGGTTGGGGCCAACGTCCTGACTTTC. Its protein product is CASSLVIGVGANVLTF.